These 2 T cell receptor beta chains were all obtained from the same sample, sequenced in a study of cytomegalovirus exposure and HLA in healthy donors. The PCR had 60 Vbeta and 13 Jbeta primers. The data were produced by immunoSEQ multiplex PCR, yet TCRdb's version contains in-frame clones alone and is incomplete. The sample lists about 100,000 clones; 65% to 80% were seen once. The sample consisted of PBMCs. The receptor source for this set is a middle-aged man in good health and CMV-seropositive.

The J gene is TRBJ2-5, the V gene TRBV2; TRBD2 agrees at 8 bases. V lost 5 bases to trimming and J lost 1 base; unmatched junction nucleotides: 3. From germline, CDR1 is SNHLY and CDR2 FYNNEI. CDR3 size: 14 residues. The CDR3 loop is CASSQGTSQETQYF. DNA for the CDR3: TGTGCCAGCAGTCAGGGGACTAGCCAAGAGACCCAGTACTTC.

The gene calls are TRBV5-4 and TRBJ2-3, with D possibly TRBD1 on 6 matching bases. The CDR3 consists of 18 residues. The germline V gene has CDR1 SGHNT and CDR2 YYREEE (reference sequence). V gave up 6 bases and J gave up 3 bases, with 26 bases separating them. CDR3 in DNA: TGTGCCAGCACCCGATGGGGCGCCCCGCAGGGGCCTACAGATACGCAGTATTTT. This encodes CASTRWGAPQGPTDTQYF. Full variable domain (missing parts from reference TRBV5-4 and TRBJ2-3): ETGVTQSPTHLIKTRGQQVTLRCSSQSGHNTVSWYQQALGQGPQFIFQYYREEENGRGNFPPRFSGLQFPNYSSELNVNALELDDSALYLCASTRWGAPQGPTDTQYFGPGTRLTVL.